Listed here are 11 T cell receptor beta chains from one sample, sequenced in a study of T-cell memory formation after mild COVID-19. Each CDR3 protein gets one entry after TCRdb re-called the 5' RACE reads with MiXCR. This repertoire shows roughly 250,000 distinct CDR3 sequences, 16% found once; its top ten account for around 3.8%. The sample comprised PBMCs or a T cell subset sorted from them (not recorded which). These receptors originate from a man between 18 and 29 years old who had mild COVID-19 (a few samples of this study predate the infection). Cell type and time point are not known.

This clonotype was observed a few times. The chain joins TRBV3-1 to TRBJ1-2, with 10 nucleotides matching TRBD1. This CDR3 has 15 amino acids. Germline V lookup: CDR1 LGHDT, CDR2 YNNKEL (reference sequence). With 4 bases clipped from V and 2 bases from J, the junction kept 4 bases outside the gene matches. The CDR3 here is CASSPRTGGNYGYTF. The CDR3 nucleotides are TGTGCCAGCAGCCCGCGGACAGGGGGGAACTATGGCTACACCTTC.

This chain uses TRBV24-1 with TRBJ1-5, with 12 bases aligning to TRBD1. Germline values: CDR1 KGHDR, CDR2 SFDVKD. The CDR3 totals 18 residues. V shed 3 bases, J shed 0 bases, and the junction held 5 bases outside the gene matches. In DNA form, the CDR3 reads TGTGCCACCAGTGATCTCCGGGACAGGGGGCATAGCAATCAGCCCCAGCATTTT. Protein: CATSDLRDRGHSNQPQHF.

The genes are TRBV20-1 and TRBJ2-4; D is perhaps TRBD1 or TRBD2 (6 bases each). V was pared by 6 bases and J by 0 bases, with 9 bases between. CDR3 length: 13 residues. The germline V gene has CDR1 DFQATT and CDR2 SNEGSKA (reference sequence). The DNA for the CDR3 is TGCAGTGCGAGGGGGGTAGCCAAAAACATTCAGTACTTC. Amino acid sequence: CSARGVAKNIQYF.

Only a few counts were recorded for this clonotype. The gene calls are TRBV7-2 and TRBJ2-2, with D unresolved. V lost 0 bases and J lost 6, with 5 bases in between. Germline CDR1 and CDR2: SGHTA and FQGNSA. This CDR3 is 13 amino acids long. The CDR3 nucleotides are TGTGCCAGCAGCTTAGCCCCCTCCGGGGAGCTGTTTTTT. It codes for CASSLAPSGELFF.

At least ten counts were recorded for this clonotype. V usage is TRBV7-6 and J usage is TRBJ2-1; D perhaps matches TRBD1 (5 bases). V was cut by 5 bases and J by 5 bases, with 16 bases left in between. The CDR3 totals 15 residues. Per germline, CDR1 SGHVS and CDR2 FNYEAQ. The CDR3 sequence is CASSLSGFGNNEQFF. In DNA form, the CDR3 reads TGTGCCAGCAGCCTATCAGGGTTCGGCAACAATGAGCAGTTCTTC.

The rearrangement links TRBV12-3 or TRBV12-4 to TRBJ1-5; D ambiguous. This CDR3 spans 15 amino acids. V lost 2 bases, J lost 1 base, and 9 bases lay in between. CDR3 sequence reads: CASSLWQASNQPQHF. In DNA form, the CDR3 reads TGTGCCAGCAGTTTATGGCAGGCGAGCAATCAGCCCCAGCATTTT.

This clonotype was observed a handful of times. V usage is TRBV7-2 and J usage is TRBJ2-3; D might be TRBD1 (6 bases). Germline V CDR1 and CDR2: SGHTA, FQGNSA. V lost 5 bases, J lost 14 bases, and 20 bases lay in between. The CDR3 is made up of 13 amino acids. The CDR3 DNA reads as TGTGCCAGCAGCCCCTACACAGGGCTCCTGTGGTATTTT. This gives the protein CASSPYTGLLWYF. The variable domain in full, with the rest retrieved from reference TRBV7-2 and TRBJ2-3, is GAGVSQSPSNKVTEKGKDVELRCDPISGHTALYWYRQSLGQGLEFLIYFQGNSAPDKSGLPSDRFSAERTGGSVSTLTIQRTQQEDSAVYLCASSPYTGLLWYFGPGTRLTVL.

The rearrangement links TRBV6-6 to TRBJ1-1, with D unresolved. Germline CDR1 reads MNHNY; CDR2 reads SVGAGI (reference sequence). CDR3 length: 14 amino acids. V lost 2 bases to trimming and J lost 2 bases, with 9 bases between them. DNA for the CDR3: TGTGCCAGCAGTTACGAGGTCTCTAACACTGAAGCTTTCTTT. Translating gives CASSYEVSNTEAFF.

This clonotype was recorded at least ten times. The chain carries TRBV7-2 and TRBJ2-6; 7 bases align to TRBD1. J lost 2 bases, V lost 5 bases, and 12 bases had no gene match. The CDR3 is 18 residues long. Germline values: CDR1 SGHTA, CDR2 FQGNSA. DNA of the CDR3: TGTGCCAGCAGCCTTTCGACAGGGCCATCCGCTGGGGCCAACGTCCTGACTTTC. This sequence encodes CASSLSTGPSAGANVLTF.

The chain couples TRBV5-5 to TRBJ1-1; 7 bases are shared with TRBD1. After removal of 4 bases from V and 4 bases from J, the junction contained 10 bases not matched to a gene. The CDR3 loop spans 15 amino acids. From germline, CDR1 is SGHKS and CDR2 YYEKEE (reference sequence). This CDR3 is CASSGLQGMGTEAFF. The CDR3 bases are TGTGCCAGCAGCGGACTACAGGGGATGGGCACTGAAGCTTTCTTT.

This clonotype showed up just a few times. V usage is TRBV9 and J usage is TRBJ1-2; a weak D match, TRBD1 (5 bases). The CDR3 runs to 14 residues. Germline CDR1 is SGDLS and CDR2 is YYNGEE. Trimming took 1 base from V and 2 from J, leaving 9 bases between them. In DNA form, the CDR3 reads TGTGCCAGCAGCGTAAACCAGGGAAACTATGGCTACACCTTC. It specifies CASSVNQGNYGYTF.